The sample holds a few counts of the clone carrying this T cell receptor beta chain. Its specificity is unknown. The sample belongs to a study of identical twins. Study conclusions and caveats: Beta clonotypes that were abundant in cord blood contained fewer insertions, a pattern absent from memory repertoires. Twin-shared out-of-frame alpha sequences were enriched for low generation probability. Compared with models, monozygotic twins showed more out-of-frame TCR alpha sharing.

Unique molecular identifiers were in the cDNA, with template-switch universal primer binding. From the 5' RACE reads, TCRdb called clonotypes with MiXCR, one entry per CDR3 protein. The sample includes more than 650,000 distinct CDR3 sequences, approximately 6.1% seen only once; the top ten take around 1.7%. This CDR3 region has 14 residues. Trimming took 0 bases from V and 4 from J, leaving 11 bases between them. The V gene's germline CDR1 is SQVTM and CDR2 ANQGSEA. The clonotype originates from a man aged 18 to 30 in good health. The specimen sequenced was naive T cells sorted from blood. This chain connects TRBV29-1 to TRBJ2-3; D is undetermined. The CDR3 loop is CSVEDLTSSDTQYF. The CDR3 nucleotides are TGCAGCGTTGAAGATCTCACCTCCTCAGATACGCAGTATTTT.